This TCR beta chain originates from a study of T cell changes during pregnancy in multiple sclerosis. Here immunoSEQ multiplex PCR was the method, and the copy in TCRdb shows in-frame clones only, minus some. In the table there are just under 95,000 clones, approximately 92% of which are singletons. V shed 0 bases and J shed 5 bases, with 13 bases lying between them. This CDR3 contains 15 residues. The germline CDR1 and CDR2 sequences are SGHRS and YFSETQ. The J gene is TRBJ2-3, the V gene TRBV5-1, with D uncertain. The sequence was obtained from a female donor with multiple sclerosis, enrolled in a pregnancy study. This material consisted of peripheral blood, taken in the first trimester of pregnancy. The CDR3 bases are TGCGCCAGCAGCTTGGATGGCATCGCGGTAGATACGCAGTATTTT. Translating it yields CASSLDGIAVDTQYF.